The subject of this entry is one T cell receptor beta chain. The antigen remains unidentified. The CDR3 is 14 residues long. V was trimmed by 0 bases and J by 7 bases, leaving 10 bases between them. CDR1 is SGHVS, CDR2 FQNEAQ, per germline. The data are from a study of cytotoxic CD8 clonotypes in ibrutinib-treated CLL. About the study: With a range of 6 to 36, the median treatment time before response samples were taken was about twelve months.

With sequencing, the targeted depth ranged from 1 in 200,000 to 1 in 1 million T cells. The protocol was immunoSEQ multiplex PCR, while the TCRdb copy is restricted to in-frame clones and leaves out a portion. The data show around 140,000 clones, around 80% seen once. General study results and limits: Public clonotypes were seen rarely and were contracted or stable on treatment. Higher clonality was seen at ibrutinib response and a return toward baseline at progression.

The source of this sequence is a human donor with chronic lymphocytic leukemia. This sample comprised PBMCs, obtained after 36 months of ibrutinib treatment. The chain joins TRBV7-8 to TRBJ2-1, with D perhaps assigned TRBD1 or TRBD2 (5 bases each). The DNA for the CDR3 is TGTGCCAGCAGCTTAGCCCCGGGGCGAAATGAGCAGTTCTTC. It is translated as CASSLAPGRNEQFF. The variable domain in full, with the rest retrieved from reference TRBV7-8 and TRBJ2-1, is GAGVSQSPRYKVAKRGQDVALRCDPISGHVSLFWYQQALGQGPEFLTYFQNEAQLDKSGLPSDRFFAERPEGSVSTLKIQRTQQEDSAVYLCASSLAPGRNEQFFGPGTRLTVL.